The T cell receptor (beta chain) described here comes from a study of blood T cell repertoires in COVID-19. Using immunoSEQ multiplex PCR, the repertoire was profiled, and TCRdb retains in-frame clones only, with some absent. The sample includes 64,000 or so clones, around four fifths of them seen just once. V gave up 4 bases and J gave up 2 bases, with 18 bases separating them. From germline, CDR1 is SGHRS and CDR2 YFSETQ. This CDR3 spans 16 amino acids. The specimen was peripheral blood. This chain joins TRBV5-1 and TRBJ1-2, with D tentatively TRBD1 (5 bases). This clonotype was sampled from a human donor in a cohort sampled during active COVID-19. The CDR3: CASSPRTSGGNYGYTF. CDR3 nucleotide sequence: TGCGCCAGCAGCCCTAGGACTTCGGGGGGAAACTATGGCTACACCTTC.